This entry lists 28 T cell receptor beta chains sequenced from one sample in a study of T cell responses to AZD1222 COVID-19 vaccine. Method: immunoSEQ multiplex PCR; TCRdb's copy keeps in-frame clones and lacks some. The profile covers 150,000 to 200,000 clones, with almost 95% appearing a single time and 8% to 13% taken by the ten largest. This sample comprised peripheral blood, obtained on day 0 of AZD1222 vaccination. The receptors were sampled from an adult in good health.

The chain employs TRBV10-2 and TRBJ2-5; weak D call: TRBD2 (5 bases). V gave up 0 bases and J gave up 7 bases, with 6 bases separating them. The CDR3 runs 12 residues. Germline V lookup: CDR1 WSHSY, CDR2 SAAADI. Here the CDR3 reads CASSESGRTQYF. CDR3 bases: TGCGCCAGCAGTGAGTCTGGGAGGACCCAGTACTTC.

The CDR3 here is CASSRPNTEAFF. In DNA form, the CDR3 reads TGTGCCAGCAGTCGCCCCAACACTGAAGCTTTCTTT. The rearrangement joins TRBV27 to TRBJ1-1; no clear D gene. V lost 5 bases and J lost 2, with 6 bases in between. This CDR3 is 12 amino acids long. Germline V gene data show CDR1 as MNHEY and CDR2 as SMNVEV (reference sequence).

The rearrangement links TRBV3-1 (or the pseudogene TRBV3-2) to TRBJ2-1, with D possibly matching TRBD2 (5 bases). This CDR3 spans 16 amino acids. With 0 bases removed from V and 7 bases from J, the gap between germline ends came to 16 bases. In germline, CDR1 is LGHDT, CDR2 YNNKEL (reference sequence). CDR3 in DNA: TGTGCCAGCAGCCAAGAAAGTCGAGGACTTCGGAATGAGCAGTTCTTC. This encodes CASSQESRGLRNEQFF.

The V call is TRBV9, the J call TRBJ1-5, with D unclear. Trimming left V 4 bases short and J 0 bases short, with 11 bases between. Germline lookup yields CDR1 SGDLS and CDR2 YYNGEE. The CDR3 loop spans 15 amino acids. The DNA of the CDR3 is TGTGCCAGCAGCCCCAACTGGGGTAGCAATCAGCCCCAGCATTTT. It yields the protein CASSPNWGSNQPQHF. Variable domain in full (rest from reference TRBV9 and TRBJ1-5): DSGVTQTPKHLITATGQRVTLRCSPRSGDLSVYWYQQSLDQGLQFLIQYYNGEERAKGNILERFSAQQFPDLHSELNLSSLELGDSALYFCASSPNWGSNQPQHFGDGTRLSIL.

V and J are TRBV9 and TRBJ1-6; 8 bases are a match to TRBD1. Germline CDR1 is SGDLS and CDR2 is YYNGEE. This CDR3 contains 15 residues. V lost 0 bases and J lost 9; bases outside the gene matches: 5. As DNA, the CDR3 is TGTGCCAGCAGCGTAGCTATGCAGGGGGCTTCACCCCTCCACTTT. It encodes CASSVAMQGASPLHF.

This clone was recorded once. This chain links TRBV6-5 with TRBJ1-5, with D perhaps matching TRBD1 (5 bases). Trimming shortened V by 2 bases and J by 5 bases, and 7 bases separated the two germline ends. The CDR3 is 13 amino acids. CDR1 and CDR2 from the germline V gene are MNHEY and SVGAGI. The CDR3 region has the DNA TGTGCCAGCAGTTACGGGGCGGATCAGCCCCAGCATTTT. Translated: CASSYGADQPQHF.

This clone was recorded once. This chain joins TRBV20-1 and TRBJ1-3; D remains ambiguous. The CDR3 has 11 amino acids. The germline V gene has CDR1 DFQATT and CDR2 SNEGSKA (reference sequence). Trimming pared 0 bases from V and 14 bases from J, leaving 11 bases between. The CDR3 DNA reads as TGCAGTGCTAGAGAGCCACTCCCCCTATATTTT. It yields the protein CSAREPLPLYF.

V is TRBV6-5 and J is TRBJ1-5, with 8 nucleotides matching TRBD1. From germline, CDR1 is MNHEY and CDR2 SVGAGI. Trimming cost V 5 bases and J 4 bases; bases outside gene matches: 4. This CDR3 has 14 amino acids. In nucleotides, the CDR3 is TGTGCCAGCAGTCCCAGGGGGCGAAATCAGCCCCAGCATTTT. It yields the protein CASSPRGRNQPQHF.

This chain connects TRBV3-1 (or the pseudogene TRBV3-2) to TRBJ2-7, with D unresolved. V lost 4 bases and J lost 9, with 16 bases in between. Germline V gives CDR1 LGHDT, CDR2 YNNKEL (reference sequence). The CDR3 contains 13 residues. The CDR3 nucleotides are TGTGCCAGCAGCCCAGGCCCGTCGGAATCGCAGTACTTC. Translated, it gives CASSPGPSESQYF.

The chain recombines TRBV28 with TRBJ1-1, with D possibly TRBD1 on 5 matching bases. Between the trimmed V and J ends, which lost 5 bases and 8 bases, there was a span of 12 bases. The CDR3 spans 12 residues. CDR1 is MDHEN, CDR2 SYDVKM, per germline. This chain's CDR3 is CASSPGAREAFF. The DNA for the CDR3 is TGTGCCAGCAGTCCCGGGGCCCGCGAAGCTTTCTTT.

This clone was seen a few times. The V and J genes are TRBV12-5 and TRBJ1-2, with D unclear. V was cut by 0 bases and J by 4 bases, with 15 bases left in between. This CDR3 has 16 amino acids. CDR1 is LGHNT, CDR2 FRNRAP, per germline. CDR3 nucleotides: TGTGCTAGTGGTTTGGTACCGCGGCAAGAGCGCTATGGCTACACCTTC. Residues: CASGLVPRQERYGYTF.

Here the CDR3 DNA reads TGTGCCAGCAGCCCTCAGGGAGGAGCTGGGCAAGAGACCCAGTACTTC. It translates to CASSPQGGAGQETQYF. The chain uses TRBV7-8 and TRBJ2-5; tentative D call: TRBD2 (6 bases). The germline V gene has CDR1 SGHVS and CDR2 FQNEAQ. The CDR3 totals 16 residues. V lost 5 bases to trimming and J lost 2 bases, with 18 bases between them.

The J gene is TRBJ1-3, the V gene TRBV27; D is ambiguous. Per germline, CDR1 MNHEY and CDR2 SMNVEV (reference sequence). There are 15 residues in the CDR3. The V end lost 3 bases, the J end lost 0 bases, and 9 bases lay between the germline ends. CDR3 in amino acids: CASSFQGRSGNTIYF. CDR3 nucleotides: TGTGCCAGCAGTTTCCAAGGGCGCTCTGGAAACACCATATATTTT.

V usage is TRBV5-5 and J usage is TRBJ2-7; TRBD2 matches at 7 bases. The CDR3 has 14 residues. The V gene's germline CDR1 is SGHKS and CDR2 YYEKEE (reference sequence). V shed 4 bases, J shed 4 bases, and the junction held 8 bases outside the gene matches. The CDR3 here is CASSVTGTTYEQYV. The CDR3 DNA reads as TGTGCCAGCAGCGTAACCGGGACTACTTACGAGCAGTACGTC.

This chain joins TRBV7-6 and TRBJ2-1; 13 positions agree with TRBD2. The trim removed 5 bases at V and 6 bases at J, leaving 4 bases unmatched. The CDR3 covers 15 residues. In germline, CDR1 is SGHVS, CDR2 FNYEAQ. This chain's CDR3 is CASSLRTSGGNEQFF. CDR3 DNA: TGTGCCAGCAGCCTAAGGACTAGCGGGGGCAATGAGCAGTTCTTC.

This clone was detected only once. The V and J genes are TRBV6-1 and TRBJ2-7, with D tentatively TRBD2 (5 bases). The CDR3 is 15 amino acids. Germline assignment: CDR1 MNHNS and CDR2 SASEGT. The V and J ends lost 1 base and 1 base respectively, with 11 bases between them. The CDR3 DNA sequence: TGTGCCAGCAGTGAAGGGGGAGACCCGTCCTACGAGCAGTACGTC. Translating it yields CASSEGGDPSYEQYV.

Points on this clone: Germline is not matched at one junction end, which may reflect a read error. The CDR3 DNA reads as TGCGCCAGCAGTGAGGAGCTCGGACTAGCGGGAGTTCCGAACTTC. Protein sequence: CASSEELGLAGVPNF. The chain recombines TRBV10-2 with TRBJ2-4, with 13 bases identical to TRBD2. The length of the CDR3 is 15 residues. Per germline, CDR1 WSHSY and CDR2 SAAADI.

This clone came up once. V usage is TRBV5-1 and J usage is TRBJ2-1, with D tentatively TRBD1 (5 bases). The CDR3 spans 15 residues. Germline V gives CDR1 SGHRS, CDR2 YFSETQ. Trimming stripped 0 bases from V and 8 bases from J, with 15 bases between. The CDR3 reads CASSLATGPADEQFF. CDR3 sequence (DNA): TGCGCCAGCAGCTTGGCCACAGGCCCGGCTGATGAGCAGTTCTTC.

This chain connects TRBV6-5 to TRBJ1-2; 8 bases are a match to TRBD1. The CDR3 extends over 14 amino acids. Germline-derived CDR1 and CDR2 are MNHEY and SVGAGI. V was clipped by 4 bases and J by 7 bases; unmatched bases: 8. DNA for the CDR3: TGTGCCAGCAGTTCGCCCAGGGGGCAAAGTGGCTACACCTTC. It is translated as CASSSPRGQSGYTF.

This clone appeared a single time. V gene TRBV11-2 combines with J gene TRBJ2-1, with D maybe TRBD2 (6 bases). CDR1 is SGHAT, CDR2 FQNNGV, per germline. The CDR3 is 18 residues long. V was shortened by 4 bases and J by 0 bases, with 19 bases between the two germline ends. CDR3 amino acids: CASSSNVERAYSYNEQFF. The CDR3 bases are TGTGCCAGCAGCTCCAATGTGGAGCGGGCCTACTCCTACAATGAGCAGTTCTTC.

The J gene is TRBJ1-6, the V gene TRBV7-2, with 7 nucleotides matching TRBD1. The CDR3 consists of 15 residues. Germline V gives CDR1 SGHTA, CDR2 FQGNSA. V lost 7 bases and J lost 5; bases outside the gene matches: 8. The CDR3 DNA reads as TGTGCCAGCAACCTCTTCGACAGGGATAATTCACCCCTCCACTTT. Residues: CASNLFDRDNSPLHF. Full variable domain (outside the CDR3, taken from reference TRBV7-2 and TRBJ1-6): GAGVSQSPSNKVTEKGKDVELRCDPISGHTALYWYRQSLGQGLEFLIYFQGNSAPDKSGLPSDRFSAERTGGSVSTLTIQRTQQEDSAVYLCASNLFDRDNSPLHFGNGTRLTVT.

The genes are TRBV5-4 and TRBJ1-2; TRBD1 is a possible D gene (5 bases). With 2 bases removed from V and 7 bases from J, the gap between germline ends came to 21 bases. This CDR3 is built from 16 residues. Germline V gives CDR1 SGHNT, CDR2 YYREEE (reference sequence). The CDR3 loop reads CASSFSLRDLPVGYTF. CDR3 DNA sequence: TGTGCCAGCAGCTTCTCGCTCCGGGACCTCCCGGTTGGCTACACCTTC.

The chain employs TRBV11-2 and TRBJ2-7, with 10 bases lining up with TRBD2. The CDR3 spans 15 residues. The trim removed 5 bases at V and 4 bases at J, leaving 8 bases unmatched. Germline V gene data show CDR1 as SGHAT and CDR2 as FQNNGV. The CDR3 spells CASSPLSGREYEQYF. DNA of the CDR3: TGTGCCAGCAGCCCCTTGAGCGGGAGGGAGTACGAGCAGTACTTC.

J is TRBJ1-1 and V is TRBV11-2, with D hard to call. CDR3 length: 14 residues. V was pared by 5 bases and J by 4 bases, with 14 bases between. Germline CDR1 is SGHAT and CDR2 is FQNNGV. Here the CDR3 DNA reads TGTGCCAGCAGCCCCAACTGGAGCTCCACTGAAGCTTTCTTT. This encodes CASSPNWSSTEAFF.

The rearrangement joins TRBV27 to TRBJ1-5; D remains ambiguous. V shed 4 bases and J shed 8 bases, with 18 bases lying between them. Germline V gives CDR1 MNHEY, CDR2 SMNVEV (reference sequence). The CDR3 is 15 amino acids. The CDR3 DNA is TGTGCCAGCAGTTCTAACCCCCTCAGCTGGGAGCCCCAGCATTTT. It is translated as CASSSNPLSWEPQHF.

The rearrangement links TRBV14 to TRBJ2-7; D gene ambiguous. Germline CDR1 reads SGHDN; CDR2 reads FVKESK. Trimming pared 4 bases from V and 0 bases from J, leaving 7 bases between. This CDR3 spans 13 amino acids. As DNA, the CDR3 is TGTGCCAGCAGCCGCCTAAGCTCCTACGAGCAGTACTTC. The encoded protein is CASSRLSSYEQYF.

The chain recombines TRBV5-4 with TRBJ2-1, with 12 bases identical to TRBD1. The length of the CDR3 is 18 residues. Germline loops: CDR1 SGHNT, CDR2 YYREEE (reference sequence). J lost 7 bases, V lost 4 bases, and 15 bases had no gene match. The CDR3 region has the DNA TGTGCCAGCAGCGCTGGGTCGGGACAGGGGGCTCCGTGGAATGAGCAGTTCTTC. As protein: CASSAGSGQGAPWNEQFF.

V usage is TRBV5-6 and J usage is TRBJ1-3, with 7 bases fitting TRBD1. Germline lookup yields CDR1 SGHDT and CDR2 YYEEEE. This CDR3 is 13 amino acids long. The trim removed 4 bases at V and 4 bases at J, leaving 2 bases unmatched. CDR3 protein: CASSPDRGNTIYF. DNA for the CDR3: TGTGCCAGCAGCCCGGACAGGGGAAACACCATATATTTT.